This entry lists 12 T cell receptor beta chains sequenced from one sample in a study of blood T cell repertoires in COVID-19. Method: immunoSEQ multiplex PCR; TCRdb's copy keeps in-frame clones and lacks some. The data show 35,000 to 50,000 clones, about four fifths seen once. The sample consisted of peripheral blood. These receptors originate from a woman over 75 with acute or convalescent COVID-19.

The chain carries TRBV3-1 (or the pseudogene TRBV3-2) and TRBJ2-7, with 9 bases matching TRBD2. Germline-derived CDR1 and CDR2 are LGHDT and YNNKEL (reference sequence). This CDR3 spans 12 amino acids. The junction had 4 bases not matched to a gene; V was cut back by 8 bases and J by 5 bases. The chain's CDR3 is CASLSGGNEQYF. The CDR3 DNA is TGTGCCAGCCTTAGCGGGGGTAACGAGCAGTACTTC.

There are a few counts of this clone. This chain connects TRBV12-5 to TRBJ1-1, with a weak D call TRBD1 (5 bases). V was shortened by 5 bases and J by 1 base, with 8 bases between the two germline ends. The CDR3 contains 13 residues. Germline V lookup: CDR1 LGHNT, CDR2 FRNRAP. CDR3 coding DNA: TGTGCTAGTGGTCTGACAGAGAACACTGAAGCTTTCTTT. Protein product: CASGLTENTEAFF.

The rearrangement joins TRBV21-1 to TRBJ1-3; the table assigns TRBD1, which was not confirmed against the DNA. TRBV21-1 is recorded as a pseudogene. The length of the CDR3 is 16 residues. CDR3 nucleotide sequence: TGTGCCAGCTCCACAGCAGGGGCCCACTCTGGAAACACCATATATTTT. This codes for CASSTAGAHSGNTIYF.

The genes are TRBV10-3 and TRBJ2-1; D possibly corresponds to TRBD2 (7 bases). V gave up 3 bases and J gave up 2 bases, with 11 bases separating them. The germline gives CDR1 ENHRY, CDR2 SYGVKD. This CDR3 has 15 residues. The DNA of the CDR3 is TGTGCCATCAGTGATAGGGGGGGAACCTACAATGAGCAGTTCTTC. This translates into CAISDRGGTYNEQFF.

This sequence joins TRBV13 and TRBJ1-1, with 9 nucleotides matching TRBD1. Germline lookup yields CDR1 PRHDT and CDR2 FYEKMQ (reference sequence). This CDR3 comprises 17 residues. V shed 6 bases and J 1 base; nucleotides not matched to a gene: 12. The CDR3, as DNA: TGTGCCAGCAGACTTTTAGGAGGGGGACAGGGGAACACTGAAGCTTTCTTT. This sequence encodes CASRLLGGGQGNTEAFF. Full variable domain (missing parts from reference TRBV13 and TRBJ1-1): AAGVIQSPRHLIKEKRETATLKCYPIPRHDTVYWYQQGPGQDPQFLISFYEKMQSDKGSIPDRFSAQQFSDYHSELNMSSLELGDSALYFCASRLLGGGQGNTEAFFGQGTRLTVV.

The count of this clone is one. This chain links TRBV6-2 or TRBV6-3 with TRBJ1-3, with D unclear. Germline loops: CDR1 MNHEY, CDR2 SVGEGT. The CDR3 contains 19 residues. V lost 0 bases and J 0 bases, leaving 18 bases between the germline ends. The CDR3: CASSYSASLTGSSGNTIYF. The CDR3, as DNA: TGTGCCAGCAGTTACTCGGCGTCCCTGACGGGAAGCTCTGGAAACACCATATATTTT.

This CDR3 reads CASSPLGLAGAYEQYF. For the CDR3, the DNA is TGTGCCAGCTCACCCCTTGGACTAGCGGGGGCCTACGAGCAGTACTTC. This chain joins TRBV18 and TRBJ2-7; 13 bases match TRBD2. CDR3 length equals 16 residues. Losses at the gene ends were 3 bases for V and 2 bases for J; bases not matched to a gene: 4. Germline values: CDR1 KGHSH, CDR2 LQKENI.

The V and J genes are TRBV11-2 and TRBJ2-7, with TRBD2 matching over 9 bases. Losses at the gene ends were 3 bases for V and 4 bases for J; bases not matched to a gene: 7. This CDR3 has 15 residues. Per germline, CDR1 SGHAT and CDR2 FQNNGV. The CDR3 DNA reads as TGTGCCAGCAGCTTTTTGCCGACTAGCGGTTACGAGCAGTACTTC. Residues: CASSFLPTSGYEQYF. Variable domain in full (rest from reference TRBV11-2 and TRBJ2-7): EAGVAQSPRYKIIEKRQSVAFWCNPISGHATLYWYQQILGQGPKLLIQFQNNGVVDDSQLPKDRFSAERLKGVDSTLKIQPAKLEDSAVYLCASSFLPTSGYEQYFGPGTRLTVT.

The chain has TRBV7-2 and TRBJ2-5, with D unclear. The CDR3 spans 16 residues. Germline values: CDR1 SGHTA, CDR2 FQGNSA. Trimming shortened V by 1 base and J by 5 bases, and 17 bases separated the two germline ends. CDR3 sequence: CASSLEKRLLRETQYF. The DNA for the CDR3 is TGTGCCAGCAGCTTAGAGAAACGCCTGCTGAGGGAGACCCAGTACTTC.

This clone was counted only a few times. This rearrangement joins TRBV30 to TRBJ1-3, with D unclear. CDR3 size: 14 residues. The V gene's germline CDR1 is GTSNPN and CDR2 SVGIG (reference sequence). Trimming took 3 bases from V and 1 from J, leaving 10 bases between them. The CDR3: CAWRVSESGNTIYF. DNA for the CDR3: TGTGCCTGGAGGGTCTCGGAGTCTGGAAACACCATATATTTT.

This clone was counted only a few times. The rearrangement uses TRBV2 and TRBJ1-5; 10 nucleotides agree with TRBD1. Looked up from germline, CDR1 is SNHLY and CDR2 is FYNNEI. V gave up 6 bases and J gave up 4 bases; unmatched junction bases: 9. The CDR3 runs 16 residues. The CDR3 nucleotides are TGTGCCAGCAGGGGCCGGGCGGACAGGGGGAATCAGCCCCAGCATTTT. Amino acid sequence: CASRGRADRGNQPQHF.

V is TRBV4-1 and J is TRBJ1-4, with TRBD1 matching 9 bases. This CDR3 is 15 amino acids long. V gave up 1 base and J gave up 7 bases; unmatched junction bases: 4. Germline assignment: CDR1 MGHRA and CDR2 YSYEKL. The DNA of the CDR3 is TGCGCCAGCAGCCAAGGAGGGACAGGGTTTGAAAAACTGTTTTTT. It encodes CASSQGGTGFEKLFF.